The sequence of this T cell receptor (beta chain) was determined in a study of OX40 agonist ivuxolimab in advanced cancers. About the research overall: Antecedent anti-PD-1, anti-PD-L1 or anti-CTLA-4 therapy was permissible, with 30% to 50% having received some.

Some clones are missing from TCRdb's copy, which holds only in-frame ones; the method was immunoSEQ multiplex PCR. This sample yields about 24,000 clones, of which 84% are seen a single time; 15% to 20% belongs to the top ten. From germline, CDR1 is LNHDA and CDR2 SQIVND (reference sequence). This CDR3 comprises 14 residues. V dropped 3 bases and J dropped 5; count of bases not matched to a gene: 6. This TCR was recovered from an adult with an advanced solid tumor such as melanoma, head and neck, liver or kidney cancer. The specimen comprised CD4+ or CD8+ T cells sorted from blood, sampled in a trial of the OX40 agonist ivuxolimab. This rearrangement joins TRBV19 to TRBJ1-1; 7 bases fit TRBD1. Written as DNA, the CDR3 is TGTGCCAGTAGTATTAAGGGGGCGAGAACTGAAGCTTTCTTT. Translation gives CASSIKGARTEAFF.